Below are 21 T cell receptor beta chains sequenced from a single sample in a study of blood T cell repertoires in COVID-19. Clones were read by immunoSEQ multiplex PCR, and TCRdb kept only the in-frame ones, dropping some. Of some 200,000 clones in the sample, roughly 84% were seen once. Sequencing used peripheral blood. These receptors came from a woman over 75 with COVID-19, enrolled during active disease.

This clone was detected only a few times. The chain links TRBV2 to TRBJ1-5; D uncertain. With 4 bases removed from V and 9 bases from J, the gap between germline ends came to 16 bases. Germline values: CDR1 SNHLY, CDR2 FYNNEI. The CDR3 is 14 amino acids. CDR3 region: CASSGSVTTRPQHF. CDR3 coding DNA: TGTGCCAGCAGTGGGTCGGTCACGACACGGCCCCAGCATTTT.

The chain combines TRBV7-8 with TRBJ2-1; TRBD2 might be the D (6 bases). Trimming removed 6 bases at V and 7 bases at J, with 16 bases between. The germline gives CDR1 SGHVS, CDR2 FQNEAQ. CDR3 size: 14 residues. CDR3 nucleotide sequence: TGTGCCAGCAGTACTACGGGACTTACTAATGAGCAGTTCTTC. Protein: CASSTTGLTNEQFF.

This clone has just one count. The rearrangement joins TRBV14 to TRBJ2-7; TRBD1 agrees at 7 bases. This CDR3 spans 18 amino acids. With 2 bases clipped from V and 0 bases from J, the junction kept 13 bases outside the gene matches. In germline, CDR1 is SGHDN, CDR2 FVKESK. The CDR3 nucleotides read TGTGCCAGCAGCCAAAGTTTAGTAAGGACAGGATTCTCCTACGAGCAGTACTTC. Its protein is CASSQSLVRTGFSYEQYF.

The chain couples TRBV5-5 to TRBJ1-5, with TRBD1 identical over 7 bases. After removal of 4 bases from V and 3 bases from J, the junction contained 7 bases not matched to a gene. Germline CDR1 and CDR2: SGHKS and YYEKEE (reference sequence). The CDR3 length is 15 residues. In DNA form, the CDR3 reads TGTGCCAGCAGCGAAACGGGACAGATCAATCAGCCCCAGCATTTT. It specifies CASSETGQINQPQHF.

The chain couples TRBV28 to TRBJ1-5, with TRBD1 identical over 9 bases. The V gene end was trimmed by 6 bases and the J gene end by 6 bases; junction bases not matched to a gene: 9. Germline V gene data show CDR1 as MDHEN and CDR2 as SYDVKM. CDR3 length: 15 residues. The CDR3 loop reads CASRAQGALIQPQHF. CDR3 nucleotide sequence: TGTGCCAGCAGAGCACAGGGGGCGCTAATTCAGCCCCAGCATTTT.

The chain couples TRBV6-2 or TRBV6-3 to TRBJ1-2; D is possibly TRBD1 (5 bases). Germline CDR1 is MNHEY and CDR2 is SVGEGT. Trimming stripped 2 bases from V and 4 bases from J, with 11 bases between. The CDR3 extends over 14 amino acids. CDR3 sequence: CASSYRRGVYGYTF. The CDR3 DNA follows: TGTGCCAGCAGTTACCGCCGGGGGGTCTATGGCTACACCTTC.

V is TRBV12-3 or TRBV12-4 and J is TRBJ2-1; the D is unclear. CDR3 length equals 12 residues. Trimming pared 3 bases from V and 6 bases from J, leaving 6 bases between. CDR3 in DNA: TGTGCCAGCAGTTTTACTCTCAATGAGCAGTTCTTC. This translates into CASSFTLNEQFF.

The chain recombines TRBV2 with TRBJ2-2; TRBD2 matches 8 bases. The CDR3 runs 16 residues. Trimming at V came to 6 bases and at J to 1 base, leaving 7 bases not matched to a gene. Per the germline V gene, CDR1 is SNHLY and CDR2 is FYNNEI. Here the CDR3 reads CASRPGLVLNTGELFF. The CDR3, as DNA: TGTGCCAGCAGACCGGGACTAGTGTTGAACACCGGGGAGCTGTTTTTT.

This chain connects TRBV6-5 to TRBJ2-7; 7 bases agree with TRBD1. CDR1 MNHEY and CDR2 SVGAGI come from the germline V gene. Losses at the gene ends were 7 bases for V and 2 bases for J; bases not matched to a gene: 8. The CDR3 sequence is 14 residues long. In nucleotides, the CDR3 is TGTGCCAGCAAGAAAGACAGGGCCCCCTACGAGCAGTACTTC. It translates to CASKKDRAPYEQYF.

The CDR3 loop is CASSLGSGGGSYEQYF. The CDR3 coding sequence is TGTGCCAGCAGCTTGGGGAGTGGCGGGGGAAGTTACGAGCAGTACTTC. This chain uses TRBV11-1 with TRBJ2-7; 7 bases are a match to TRBD2. Germline V gene sequence: CDR1 SGHAT, CDR2 FQDESV (reference sequence). Losses at the gene ends were 3 bases for V and 4 bases for J; bases not matched to a gene: 12. The CDR3 is 16 residues long.

This clone was seen a handful of times. This chain uses TRBV23-1 with TRBJ1-2; unclear D gene. TRBV23-1 is an open reading frame, and its role is uncertain. Trimming left V 0 bases short and J 4 bases short, with 21 bases between. There are 18 residues in the CDR3. This chain's CDR3 is CASSQSPNYGREVYGYTF. As DNA, the CDR3 is TGCGCCAGCAGTCAATCGCCAAATTATGGGAGAGAGGTCTATGGCTACACCTTC.

The rearrangement links TRBV5-6 to TRBJ1-2; the D gene is possibly TRBD1 (6 bases). Germline V gives CDR1 SGHDT, CDR2 YYEEEE. The CDR3 has 15 residues. V was shortened by 5 bases and J by 4 bases, with 18 bases between the two germline ends. In DNA form, the CDR3 reads TGTGCCAGCAGACACGCAGGGGCCCAGTCCTATGGCTACACCTTC. Its translation is CASRHAGAQSYGYTF. Based on the CDR3 plus reference TRBV5-6 and TRBJ1-2, the full variable domain is DAGVTQSPTHLIKTRGQQVTLRCSPKSGHDTVSWYQQALGQGPQFIFQYYEEEERQRGNFPDRFSGHQFPNYSSELNVNALLLGDSALYLCASRHAGAQSYGYTFGSGTRLTVV.

The CDR3 DNA follows: TGCGCCAGCAGCGAGGGGCAGGGGGGCTATGGCTACACCTTC. This encodes CASSEGQGGYGYTF. This rearrangement joins TRBV5-1 to TRBJ1-2; 7 bases are shared with TRBD1. The CDR3 runs to 14 residues. V gave up 4 bases and J gave up 4 bases; unmatched junction bases: 7. Germline V gene data show CDR1 as SGHRS and CDR2 as YFSETQ.

The chain couples TRBV25-1 to TRBJ1-1; TRBD1 is a possible D gene (5 bases). This CDR3 comprises 13 residues. CDR1 MGHDK and CDR2 SYGVNS come from the germline V gene. Trimming took off 11 bases at V and 1 base at J, with 14 bases between the two ends. As DNA, the CDR3 is TGTGCCGCTCGGGGGTCCCAGAACACTGAAGCTTTCTTT. Its translation is CAARGSQNTEAFF. Filled out from reference TRBV25-1 and TRBJ1-1, the complete variable domain reads EADIYQTPRYLVIGTGKKITLECSQTMGHDKMYWYQQDPGMELHLIHYSYGVNSTEKGDLSSESTVSRIRTEHFPLTLESARPSHTSQYLCAARGSQNTEAFFGQGTRLTVV.

This chain joins TRBV28 and TRBJ1-1; maybe TRBD1 (5 bases). V dropped 3 bases and J dropped 3 bases, with 14 bases sitting between them. The CDR3 contains 15 residues. The germline gives CDR1 MDHEN, CDR2 SYDVKM. CDR3 sequence: CASSLTYRPDTEAFF. For the CDR3, the DNA is TGTGCCAGCAGTTTGACCTACAGGCCAGACACTGAAGCTTTCTTT.

The gene calls are TRBV18 and TRBJ2-3; TRBD1 aligns across 10 bases. Germline-derived CDR1 and CDR2 are KGHSH and LQKENI. The CDR3 has 15 amino acids. Trimming cost V 3 bases and J 7 bases; bases outside gene matches: 7. The CDR3: CASSPQGQGIYTQYF. CDR3 DNA sequence: TGTGCCAGCTCACCCCAGGGACAGGGGATTTATACGCAGTATTTT.

J is TRBJ1-5 and V is TRBV15; D might be TRBD1 (6 bases). Germline lookup yields CDR1 LNHNV and CDR2 YYDKDF (reference sequence). CDR3 length equals 16 residues. Trimming left V 3 bases short and J 0 bases short, with 12 bases between. CDR3 coding DNA: TGTGCCACCAGCAGGGTAGGGGGGGATAGCAATCAGCCCCAGCATTTT. Its translation is CATSRVGGDSNQPQHF.

The CDR3 is CASSIGINGYTF. CDR3 sequence (DNA): TGTGCCAGCAGCATCGGGATTAATGGCTACACCTTC. The rearrangement links TRBV5-8 to TRBJ1-2; D remains unclear. The CDR3 is 12 amino acids. The V and J ends lost 4 bases and 6 bases respectively, with 10 bases between them. CDR1 and CDR2 from the germline V gene are SGHTS and YDEGEE.

CDR3 amino acids: CASSYQPRGTGELFF. As DNA, the CDR3 is TGTGCCAGCAGTTACCAGCCGCGGGGCACCGGGGAGCTGTTTTTT. The chain employs TRBV6-5 and TRBJ2-2; D is perhaps TRBD2 (6 bases). Germline V gene sequence: CDR1 MNHEY, CDR2 SVGAGI. V gave up 2 bases and J gave up 4 bases, with 11 bases separating them. The CDR3 extends over 15 amino acids.

This clone was recorded a few times. This sequence joins TRBV28 and TRBJ1-1, with no clear D. Between the trimmed V and J ends, which lost 6 bases and 3 bases, there was a span of 5 bases. Germline CDR1 reads MDHEN; CDR2 reads SYDVKM. The CDR3 is made up of 11 amino acids. The CDR3 spells CASRSYTEAFF. The CDR3 nucleotides are TGTGCCAGCAGGTCCTACACTGAAGCTTTCTTT.

The chain couples TRBV5-1 to TRBJ1-2; 7 bases align to TRBD1. The trim removed 4 bases at V and 3 bases at J, leaving 6 bases unmatched. Germline V CDR1 and CDR2: SGHRS, YFSETQ. The CDR3 runs to 14 residues. CDR3 coding DNA: TGCGCCAGCAGCAAGGGGGCAGGGGACTATGGCTACACCTTC. Residues: CASSKGAGDYGYTF.